The sequence of this TCR beta chain was determined in a study of blood T cell repertoires in COVID-19. This clone has only one observation. This CDR3 is also generated by other DNA sequences in the sample. The data were produced by immunoSEQ multiplex PCR, yet TCRdb's version contains in-frame clones alone and is incomplete. Among about 470,000 clones listed, 87% were seen once. CDR1 is GTSNPN, CDR2 SVGIG, per germline (reference sequence). The CDR3 spans 13 residues. The V gene lost 1 base and the J gene lost 3 bases, with 8 bases spanning the gap. The gene calls are TRBV30 and TRBJ2-3, with D tentatively TRBD1 (6 bases). This clonotype was obtained from a woman between 18 and 29 years old who had recovered from COVID-19. Sample: PBMCs or T cells enriched from blood (not recorded which). Written as DNA, the CDR3 is TGTGCCTGGAGTGGAGGGGGTACAGATACGCAGTATTTT. It codes for CAWSGGGTDTQYF. The full variable domain, in which reference TRBV30 and TRBJ2-3 provide the parts outside the CDR3, is SQTIHQWPATLVQPVGSPLSLECTVEGTSNPNLYWYRQAAGRGLQLLFYSVGIGQISSEVPQNLSASRPQDRQFILSSKKLLLSDSGFYLCAWSGGGTDTQYFGPGTRLTVL.